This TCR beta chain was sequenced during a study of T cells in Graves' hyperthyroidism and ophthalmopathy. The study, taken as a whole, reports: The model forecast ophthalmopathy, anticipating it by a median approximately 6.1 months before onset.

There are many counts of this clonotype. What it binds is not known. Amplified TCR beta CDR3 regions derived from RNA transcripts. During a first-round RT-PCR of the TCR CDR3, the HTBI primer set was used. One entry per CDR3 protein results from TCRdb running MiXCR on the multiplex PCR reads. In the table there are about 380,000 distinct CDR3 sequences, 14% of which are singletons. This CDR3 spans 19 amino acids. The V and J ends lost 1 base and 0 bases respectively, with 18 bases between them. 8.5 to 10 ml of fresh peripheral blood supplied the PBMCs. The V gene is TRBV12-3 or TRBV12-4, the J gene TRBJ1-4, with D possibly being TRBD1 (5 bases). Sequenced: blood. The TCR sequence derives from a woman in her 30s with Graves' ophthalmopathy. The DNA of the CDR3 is TGTGCCAGCAGTTTAGAAGGGGCAGGGTGGCCTGCAACTAATGAAAAACTGTTTTTT. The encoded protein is CASSLEGAGWPATNEKLFF.